The 9 T cell receptor beta chains below all came from one sample that was sequenced in a study of CD8 T cells in ankylosing spondylitis. MiXCR, applied by TCRdb to the 5' RACE reads, yields one record per CDR3 protein. Among approximately 140,000 distinct CDR3 sequences listed, roughly 17% were seen once. Study observations and caveats: A TCR beta motif made of about 8 highly homologous variants seemed typical of ankylosing spondylitis blood.

No antigen is known for these receptors. Sequenced input: blood, either unsorted or a sorted T cell fraction (not recorded which). The receptor set was obtained from a male donor with ankylosing spondylitis.

This chain uses TRBV9 with TRBJ2-2; D is ambiguous. CDR3 length equals 13 residues. CDR1 is SGDLS, CDR2 YYNGEE, per germline. V shed 3 bases and J shed 5 bases, with 8 bases lying between them. The CDR3 region is CASSAPLTGELFF. CDR3 sequence (DNA): TGTGCCAGCAGCGCCCCTCTTACCGGGGAGCTGTTTTTT.

CDR3 bases: TGTGCCAGCAGCTTGGCCGGACGGCGGCGTGAGCAGTTCTTC. This encodes CASSLAGRRREQFF. V and J are TRBV5-6 and TRBJ2-1, with D uncertain. CDR1 SGHDT and CDR2 YYEEEE come from the germline V gene. The CDR3 is made up of 14 amino acids. Trimming pared 0 bases from V and 9 bases from J, leaving 13 bases between.

This clonotype has a handful of counts. The chain recombines TRBV12-3 or TRBV12-4 with TRBJ2-5, with D unclear. Trimming pared 4 bases from V and 5 bases from J, leaving 17 bases between. There are 15 residues in the CDR3. The CDR3 sequence is CASSSFGPARETQYF. The CDR3, as DNA: TGTGCCAGCAGTTCATTCGGTCCGGCCCGGGAGACCCAGTACTTC.

The V and J genes are TRBV20-1 and TRBJ2-7; 10 bases agree with TRBD2. This CDR3 region has 18 residues. Germline V lookup: CDR1 DFQATT, CDR2 SNEGSKA (reference sequence). The J segment lost 4 bases and the V segment lost 0 bases, leaving 15 bases of the junction unmatched. The CDR3 here is CSARDKAPRLAGVYEQYF. CDR3 DNA: TGCAGTGCTAGAGATAAGGCCCCTAGGCTAGCGGGAGTTTACGAGCAGTACTTC.

This clonotype was observed a few times. This rearrangement joins TRBV4-1 to TRBJ1-5; D not resolved. This CDR3 comprises 12 residues. Trimming took 0 bases from V and 9 from J, leaving 6 bases between them. Germline CDR1 MGHRA, CDR2 YSYEKL. The CDR3 DNA reads as TGCGCCAGCAGCCAAGAGGCTGGGCCCCAGCATTTT. Its protein is CASSQEAGPQHF.

This chain links TRBV29-1 with TRBJ2-7, with 14 nucleotides matching TRBD2. V shed 1 base and J 6 bases; nucleotides not matched to a gene: 14. Germline lookup yields CDR1 SQVTM and CDR2 ANQGSEA. The CDR3 is 18 amino acids. The CDR3 DNA sequence: TGCAGCGTTGAAGTGTCGAAACCGGGACTAGCGGGAGCGGGCGAGCAGTACTTC. This sequence encodes CSVEVSKPGLAGAGEQYF.

J is TRBJ2-1 and V is TRBV27; no clear D. Trimming removed 6 bases from V and 2 bases from J, with 17 bases in between. The germline CDR1 and CDR2 sequences are MNHEY and SMNVEV (reference sequence). CDR3 length: 16 amino acids. The CDR3 DNA reads as TGTGCCAGCAGGGAACCTGGGGTCACCGCCTACAATGAGCAGTTCTTC. Translation: CASREPGVTAYNEQFF.

V gene TRBV21-1 combines with J gene TRBJ1-2; the table's D gene call, TRBD1, was not cross checked with the DNA. TRBV21-1 is a recognized pseudogene. This CDR3 contains 12 residues. The chain's CDR3 is CARDRGTYGYTF. CDR3 nucleotides: TGTGCCAGGGACAGGGGGACCTATGGCTACACCTTC.

This clonotype has more than one count but fewer than ten. V gene TRBV27 combines with J gene TRBJ2-3, with no clear D. V was cut by 3 bases and J by 2 bases, with 15 bases left in between. The germline CDR1 and CDR2 sequences are MNHEY and SMNVEV (reference sequence). The CDR3 has 16 amino acids. CDR3 in DNA: TGTGCCAGCAGTTTCCTCTGGTACTCAAACACAGATACGCAGTATTTT. It translates to CASSFLWYSNTDTQYF.